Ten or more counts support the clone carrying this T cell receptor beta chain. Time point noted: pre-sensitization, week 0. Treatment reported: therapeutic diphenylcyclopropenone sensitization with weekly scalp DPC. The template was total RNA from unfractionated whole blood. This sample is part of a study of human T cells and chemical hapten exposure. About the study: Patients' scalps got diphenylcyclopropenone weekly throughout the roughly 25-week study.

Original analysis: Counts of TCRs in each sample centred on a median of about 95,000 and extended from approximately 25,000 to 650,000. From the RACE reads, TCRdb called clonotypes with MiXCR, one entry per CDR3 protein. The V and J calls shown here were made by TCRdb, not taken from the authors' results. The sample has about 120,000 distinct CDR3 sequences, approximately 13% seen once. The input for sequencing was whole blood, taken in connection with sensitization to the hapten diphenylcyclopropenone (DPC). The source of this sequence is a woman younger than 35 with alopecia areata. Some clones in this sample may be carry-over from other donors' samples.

DNA of the CDR3: TGTGCCAGCAGCCTACCTGACCAGGGTGTCGGCGAAAAACTGTTTTTT. Protein sequence: CASSLPDQGVGEKLFF. The chain carries TRBV6-2 or TRBV6-3 and TRBJ1-4; possible D gene TRBD1, 5 bases. V gave up 6 bases and J gave up 8 bases, with 22 bases separating them. Germline V lookup: CDR1 MNHEY, CDR2 SVGEGT. The CDR3 has 16 residues.